This T cell receptor beta chain derives from a study of CXCR3-negative and CXCR3-positive naive CD8 T cells (dated by TCRdb to between 2019 and 2020). About the full investigation: About 135 million TRB reads were obtained in total, roughly 1.5 +/- 0.3 million reads per library. Data from roughly twelve donors, pooled across two independent experiments, went into the diversity and physicochemical repertoire analyses. The TRBV-TRBJ cluster analysis covered naive subsets from about 5 donors and memory cells from 3 donors. General study outcomes and caveats: Comparably high repertoire diversity was found in both naive subsets, whereas much lower repertoire diversity was found in memory CD8+ T cells. Because surface CD5, which is linked to self-reactivity in mice, was comparable between the naive subsets, TCR interaction strength was also inferred from the physicochemical properties of TRB CDR3s. Freshly isolated PBMCs were used for most assays because CXCR3 expression partially decreased after cryopreservation. Similar TRBV-TRBJ usage was shown by naive CXCR3-negative and CXCR3-positive cells from the same donor, whereas distinct patterns were shown by memory cells. TRB CDR3s from CXCR3-positive naive cells showed higher hydrophobicity (lower Kidera factor 4), lower energy, and higher strength and volume indices than CXCR3-negative naive cells.

The CDR3 measures 13 amino acids from cysteine to phenylalanine. The coding DNA is unavailable. According to the germline V gene, CDR1 reads LGHNA and CDR2 reads YNFKEQ. Each CD8+ T cell subset was flow-sorted in triplicate, and 300,000 or so cells per subset were placed directly into RLT lysis buffer. To keep memory contaminants out, a stringent definition of naive CD8+ T cells was applied: CD45RO-CCR7+CD27+CD95-. Peripheral blood mononuclear cells were isolated from buffy coats using standard density gradient centrifugation. A FACSAria III was used to flow-sort naive CXCR3-negative and CXCR3-positive CD8+ T cells. Total RNA was extracted from sorted cells with an RNeasy Mini Kit. Worth noting for this clonotype: This receptor's antigen is unknown.

The data were produced on a NextSeq 550. The Human TCR Profiling Kit (MiLaboratory) was used to make UMI-labeled 5' RACE TRB cDNA libraries. The full amount of extracted RNA was used for cDNA synthesis, and the full amount of resulting cDNA was used for PCR amplification. Libraries were prepared in parallel with an identical number of PCR cycles. Per the original workflow: About 52,000 +/- 9,100 unique UMI-labeled TRB cDNA molecules per library were extracted with MIGEC and MiXCR, with at least two reads per UMI required. Each library averaged roughly 40,000 +/- 10,000 functional in-frame TRB CDR3 nucleotide clonotypes without stop codons. After each sample was downsampled to 5000 UMI-labeled TRB molecules, VDJtools was used to calculate diversity metrics such as normalized Shannon-Wiener and Chao1. VDJtools was used to calculate clonotype-size-weighted physicochemical properties of the central five CDR3 residues, namely interaction energy, strength, volume and Kidera factor 4. TCRdb reprocessed the reads; each CDR3 protein sequence makes one entry, and DNA is unavailable. For this entry, the V and J calls and clone size follow TCRdb and not the study's own pipeline. The sample table holds fewer than 80,000 distinct CDR3 sequences. The ten largest clones add up to approximately 1.5% of the sample.

Sequencing was done on a sample of naive CXCR3- CD8+ T cells from blood. The cell subset or site label corresponds to: CD45RO-CCR7+CD27+CD95- naive CD8+ T cells lacking CXCR3 (TNR3-). This sequence uses TRBV4-2 and TRBJ1-2; the D gene TCRdb calls, TRBD1, cannot be checked with no DNA. The source is a human donor in good health. Some clones in this sample may be carry-over from other donors' samples. The CDR3 reads CASSQGETYGYTF.